The rows below give T cell receptor beta chains drawn from one sample of a study of T cell responses to AZD1222 COVID-19 vaccine. The repertoire was sequenced with immunoSEQ multiplex PCR; TCRdb's copy has only in-frame clones and lacks some. The sample shows 120,000 or so clones, about 88% of them seen only once. Sequencing was performed on peripheral blood, taken on day 0 of AZD1222 vaccination. The receptor source for this set is an adult in good health. The CDR3 runs from the conserved cysteine through the conserved F or W. D genes are given only for firm matches. Size values are once, few and many counts, or a class for expanded clones, and some rows have none.

v_gene	d_gene	abundance	j_gene	CDR3nt	CDR3aa
TRBV24-1	-	-	TRBJ2-2	TGTGCCACCAGTCCAACGGCCAACACCGGGGAGCTGTTTTTT	CATSPTANTGELFF
TRBV29-1	-	-	TRBJ2-1	TGCAGCGTTGAAGATCGCTCGCCCAACTACAATGAGCAGTTCTTC	CSVEDRSPNYNEQFF
TRBV2	-	-	TRBJ2-2	TGTGCCAGCAACAACAGGGAAATCGTGGCCGGGGAGCTGTTTTTT	CASNNREIVAGELFF
TRBV6-5	-	-	TRBJ1-1	TGTGCCAGCAAATTAATATGGGGCGACGAAACTGAAGCTTTCTTT	CASKLIWGDETEAFF
TRBV7-8	TRBD1	-	TRBJ1-5	TGTGCCAGCAGCCCAGACAGGGGTAATCAGCCCCAGCATTTT	CASSPDRGNQPQHF
TRBV13	-	-	TRBJ2-5	TGTGCCAGCAGCTTAGACGGGGAGACCCAGTACTTC	CASSLDGETQYF
TRBV5-1	-	-	TRBJ1-6	TGCGCCAGCAGCTTGGTGTCCGGGGCGGCGAATTCACCCCTCCACTTT	CASSLVSGAANSPLHF
TRBV18	-	-	TRBJ2-7	TGTGCCAGCTCACCAACCTCGACGGGGGAGCAGTACTTC	CASSPTSTGEQYF
TRBV19	-	-	TRBJ1-2	TGTGCCAGTAGTATAGTGTACCCGGGGGACTATGGCTACACCTTC	CASSIVYPGDYGYTF
TRBV24-1	-	-	TRBJ2-1	TGTGCCACCAGTGATTTTAAGGCGGACCTCAGGAGGTCCTACAATGAGCAGTTCTTC	CATSDFKADLRRSYNEQFF
TRBV27	TRBD1	-	TRBJ1-2	TGTGCCAGCATGGTGGCAGGGGGCTCTGGCTACACCTTC	CASMVAGGSGYTF
TRBV11-3	-	-	TRBJ2-3	TGTGCCAGCAGCTTAGAACGGGGCAGCATAGATACGCAGTATTTT	CASSLERGSIDTQYF
TRBV5-1	TRBD1	-	TRBJ1-2	TGCGCCAGCAGCTTAACTAATACAGGGGGCTATGGCTACACCTTC	CASSLTNTGGYGYTF
TRBV19	TRBD1	-	TRBJ1-5	TGTGCCAGTAGGGGGGGACAGGTGTATAGCAATCAGCCCCAGCATTTT	CASRGGQVYSNQPQHF
TRBV5-4	-	-	TRBJ1-4	TGTGCCAGCAGCCTGGGGGCTCAGGCGGCTGAAAAACTGTTTTTT	CASSLGAQAAEKLFF
TRBV27	-	few	TRBJ1-1	TGTGCCAGCAGTTCCCAATCCGACGGACGATTAGGAGAAGCTTTCTTT	CASSSQSDGRLGEAFF
TRBV6-1	-	-	TRBJ1-1	TGTGCCAGCAGTGAAGCGGCCCGGGCTGAAGCTTTCTTT	CASSEAARAEAFF